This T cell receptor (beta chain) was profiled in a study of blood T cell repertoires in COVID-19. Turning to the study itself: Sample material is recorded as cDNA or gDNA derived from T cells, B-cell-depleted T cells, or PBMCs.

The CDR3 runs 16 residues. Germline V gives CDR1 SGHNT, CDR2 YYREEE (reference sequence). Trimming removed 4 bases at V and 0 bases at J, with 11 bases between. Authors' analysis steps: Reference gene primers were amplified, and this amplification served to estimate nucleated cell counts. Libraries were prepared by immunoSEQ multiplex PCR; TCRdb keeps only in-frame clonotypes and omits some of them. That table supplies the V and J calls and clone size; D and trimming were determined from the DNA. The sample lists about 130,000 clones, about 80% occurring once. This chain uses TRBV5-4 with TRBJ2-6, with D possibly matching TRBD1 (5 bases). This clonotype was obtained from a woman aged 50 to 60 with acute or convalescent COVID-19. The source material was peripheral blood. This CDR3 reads CASSPDRPSGANVLTF. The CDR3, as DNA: TGTGCCAGCAGCCCCGACAGACCCTCTGGGGCCAACGTCCTGACTTTC. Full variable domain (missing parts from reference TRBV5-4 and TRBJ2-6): ETGVTQSPTHLIKTRGQQVTLRCSSQSGHNTVSWYQQALGQGPQFIFQYYREEENGRGNFPPRFSGLQFPNYSSELNVNALELDDSALYLCASSPDRPSGANVLTFGAGSRLTVL.